This T cell receptor beta chain stems from a study of blood T cell repertoires in COVID-19. V was trimmed by 5 bases and J by 4 bases, leaving 17 bases between them. Germline V gene data show CDR1 as SSHAT and CDR2 as FNYEAQ (reference sequence). CDR3 length equals 15 residues. Clones were sequenced by immunoSEQ multiplex PCR, and TCRdb holds only the in-frame ones, with some missing. The sample lists 270,000 or so clones, roughly 91% occurring once. The TCR originated in a woman in her twenties or thirties with COVID-19, enrolled during active disease. The sequenced sample consisted of peripheral blood. The rearrangement joins TRBV7-7 to TRBJ1-2; perhaps TRBD1 as D (5 bases). DNA of the CDR3: TGTGCCAGCAGCCAACGGACTCTGGGGGGCTATGGCTACACCTTC. Protein product: CASSQRTLGGYGYTF.